The entry below gives a single T cell receptor (beta chain) sequence along with its context. The CDR3 loop spans 16 amino acids. Germline CDR1 is MNHNS and CDR2 is SASEGT. Trimming took 4 bases from V and 3 from J; bases not matched to a gene: 7. Clones were read by immunoSEQ multiplex PCR, and TCRdb kept only the in-frame ones, dropping some. The sample shows under 300,000 clones, 70% to 90% of them seen only once. The record originates from a study of blood T cell repertoires in COVID-19. Overall study context: From T cells, B-cell-depleted T cells, or PBMCs came the material, which was cDNA or gDNA.

The rearrangement uses TRBV6-1 and TRBJ1-5; 9 bases agree with TRBD1. The sample taken for sequencing was peripheral blood. The sequence was obtained from a woman in her 70s with acute or convalescent COVID-19. CDR3: CASSASGTGLNQPQHF. In DNA form, the CDR3 reads TGTGCCAGCAGTGCCTCCGGGACAGGGCTCAATCAGCCCCAGCATTTT.